This passage covers 5 T cell receptor beta chains from one sample sequenced in a study of memory CD4+ T cells and cytomegalovirus serostatus (dated by TCRdb to between 2017 and 2020). Libraries were made using the immunoSEQ multiplex PCR assay. This is the immuneACCESS table as TCRdb keeps it, with only in-frame sequences that have V and J called. A part of the clones is gone; compared with another copy, unresolved V genes explain less than half, and the rest is unexplained. The sample table holds about 50,000 clones, of which about 73% were seen once. The top ten constitute 0.5% to 0.7% of the sample. Single viable CD3+CD4+CD8-CD45RO+ cells were sorted as memory CD4+ T cells on a FACSAria II. The specimen sequenced was memory CD4+ T cells from blood. Every receptor here comes from an adult in good health and CMV-seronegative.

The chain employs TRBV7-8 and TRBJ1-5; no clear D gene. From germline, CDR1 is SGHVS and CDR2 FQNEAQ. Between the trimmed V and J ends, which lost 5 bases and 1 base, there was a span of 15 bases. The CDR3 runs 16 residues. Written as DNA, the CDR3 is TGTGCCAGCAGCCCCAGAGCCCGGGAAAGCAATCAGCCCCAGCATTTT. Translated: CASSPRARESNQPQHF.

The chain is built from TRBV19 and TRBJ2-1; D is possibly TRBD1 or TRBD2 (6 bases each). The germline V gene encodes CDR1 LNHDA and CDR2 SQIVND (reference sequence). CDR3 length: 15 amino acids. The V end was cut by 5 bases, the J end by 5 bases, with 16 bases between. The CDR3 loop reads CASSARAGTHNEQFF. CDR3 DNA sequence: TGTGCCAGTAGTGCGCGGGCGGGGACACACAATGAGCAGTTCTTC.

This clone was counted once. The chain carries TRBV2 and TRBJ1-2; TRBD1 might be the D (6 bases). Per the germline V gene, CDR1 is SNHLY and CDR2 is FYNNEI. CDR3 length: 13 amino acids. V gave up 6 bases and J gave up 5 bases, with 13 bases separating them. In DNA, the CDR3 is TGTGCCAGCAGCGCGGATAGGGGGTATGGCTACACCTTC. Protein sequence: CASSADRGYGYTF.

The CDR3 region has the DNA TGTGCCAGCAGTGACATGGAGGGGCTCGAGCAGTACTTC. Protein sequence: CASSDMEGLEQYF. J is TRBJ2-7 and V is TRBV2; possible D gene TRBD2, 6 bases. CDR1 is SNHLY, CDR2 FYNNEI, per germline. The CDR3 is 13 residues long. The V end lost 3 bases, the J end lost 6 bases, and 12 bases lay between the germline ends.

This chain uses TRBV10-2 with TRBJ2-1; TRBD1 is a possible D gene (6 bases). CDR1 is WSHSY, CDR2 SAAADI, per germline. Deletions cut 0 bases from V and 12 bases from J, with 9 bases between. The CDR3 length is 12 residues. The CDR3 region is CASSESGGGQFF. The CDR3 region has the DNA TGCGCCAGCAGTGAGTCAGGGGGTGGGCAGTTCTTC.